Included here is one T cell receptor beta chain sequence, with context. The antigen remains undetermined. Preparation of TRB cDNA libraries relied on 5' RACE carrying UMI labels. TCRdb reanalyzed the 5' RACE reads and collapses them to one entry per CDR3 protein, without DNA. Its table lists over 100,000 distinct CDR3 sequences. This record belongs to a study of CXCR3-negative and CXCR3-positive naive CD8 T cells. The study's findings and limits: CXCR3-positive naive cells carried more hydrophobic TRB CDR3s than CXCR3-negative ones.

Specimen: naive CXCR3+ CD8+ T cells from blood. As for subset: CD45RO-CCR7+CD27+CD95- naive CD8+ T cells expressing CXCR3 (TNR3+). The sequence derives from a human donor in good health. Some clones in this sample may be carry-over from other donors' samples.

The CDR3 reads CASSSSRRQGFHEQYF. The gene calls are TRBV12-3 or TRBV12-4 and TRBJ2-7; the TCRdb call, TRBD1, lacks DNA for checking. The CDR3 loop spans 16 amino acids.